A single sample is the source of the 30 T cell receptor beta chains below, sequenced in a study of cytomegalovirus exposure and HLA in healthy donors. With 60 Vbeta and 13 Jbeta primers, the PCR was carried out. Measured with immunoSEQ multiplex PCR; TCRdb has only the in-frame clones, and not every one. The table lists around 170,000 clones, 75% to 90% of them singletons. Specimen: PBMCs. The receptors stem from a woman aged 18-30 years in good health and CMV-seronegative.

V gene TRBV9 combines with J gene TRBJ1-1, with D maybe TRBD1 (5 bases). V was cut by 5 bases and J by 6 bases, with 14 bases left in between. The CDR3 consists of 13 residues. The germline V gene has CDR1 SGDLS and CDR2 YYNGEE. CDR3 coding DNA: TGTGCCAGCAGGGACCTCCGGGGGGCTGAAGCTTTCTTT. Protein product: CASRDLRGAEAFF.

The chain couples TRBV6-5 to TRBJ1-6, with 7 bases identical to TRBD1. CDR1 and CDR2 from the germline V gene are MNHEY and SVGAGI. This CDR3 contains 13 residues. V lost 6 bases, J lost 10 bases, and 6 bases stayed unmatched. In nucleotides, the CDR3 is TGTGCCAGCAGGCGGACAGGAGAATCACCCCTCCACTTT. The encoded protein is CASRRTGESPLHF.

The rearrangement links TRBV6-1 to TRBJ2-5; D is possibly TRBD2 (5 bases). Germline V gene lookup returns CDR1 MNHNS and CDR2 SASEGT. V lost 2 bases to trimming and J lost 2 bases, with 12 bases between them. The CDR3 loop spans 15 amino acids. DNA of the CDR3: TGTGCCAGCAGTGAAAGTTGGGGAGCACAAGAGACCCAGTACTTC. Protein sequence: CASSESWGAQETQYF.

This clone was detected only once. V and J are TRBV19 and TRBJ2-2; TRBD2 might be the D (5 bases). Trimming pared 4 bases from V and 3 bases from J, leaving 9 bases between. The CDR3 consists of 14 residues. CDR1 is LNHDA, CDR2 SQIVND, per germline (reference sequence). This CDR3 reads CASSNIGDTGELFF. CDR3 coding DNA: TGTGCCAGTAGTAACATCGGGGACACCGGGGAGCTGTTTTTT.

The chain joins TRBV7-9 to TRBJ1-6, with unresolved D. The CDR3 has 14 residues. From germline, CDR1 is SEHNR and CDR2 FQNEAQ (reference sequence). V lost 5 bases to trimming and J lost 7 bases, with 12 bases between them. This CDR3 is CASSPVTGNSPLHF. CDR3 bases: TGTGCCAGCAGCCCCGTGACGGGGAATTCACCCCTCCACTTT.

The J gene is TRBJ2-7, the V gene TRBV19, with 9 bases lining up with TRBD1. Germline V gives CDR1 LNHDA, CDR2 SQIVND (reference sequence). After removal of 5 bases from V and 2 bases from J, the junction contained 4 bases not matched to a gene. The CDR3 runs to 14 residues. The CDR3, as DNA: TGTGCCAGTAGTTCGGGGACAGGGCCCTACGAGCAGTACTTC. Amino acids: CASSSGTGPYEQYF.

The chain couples TRBV18 to TRBJ1-1; unclear D gene. CDR3 size: 13 residues. In germline, CDR1 is KGHSH, CDR2 LQKENI. V was pared by 8 bases and J by 0 bases, with 10 bases between. The CDR3 region is CASLSNLNTEAFF. The CDR3 nucleotides are TGTGCCAGCCTTTCTAATTTGAACACTGAAGCTTTCTTT.

The chain has TRBV19 and TRBJ1-2; D is unclear. The CDR3 contains 13 residues. Trimming removed 7 bases at V and 2 bases at J, with 11 bases between. Per germline, CDR1 LNHDA and CDR2 SQIVND (reference sequence). The CDR3 protein is CASTGRQNYGYTF. CDR3 in DNA: TGTGCCAGTACAGGCCGACAAAACTATGGCTACACCTTC.

This clone was seen a handful of times. V gene TRBV7-9 combines with J gene TRBJ1-2, with D possibly matching TRBD1 (5 bases). The CDR3 is 14 amino acids. Trimming pared 4 bases from V and 8 bases from J, leaving 17 bases between. Germline V gene data show CDR1 as SEHNR and CDR2 as FQNEAQ (reference sequence). The DNA for the CDR3 is TGTGCCAGCAGCTCCTCGGGTGGGGCTGGAGGCTACACCTTC. Protein sequence: CASSSSGGAGGYTF.

This clone was seen more than once but under ten times. This sequence joins TRBV5-1 and TRBJ2-3, with TRBD1 matching over 7 bases. V dropped 3 bases and J dropped 6; count of bases not matched to a gene: 10. The CDR3 is 15 residues long. Germline loops: CDR1 SGHRS, CDR2 YFSETQ. This chain's CDR3 is CASSWTGSLGDTQYF. In DNA, the CDR3 is TGCGCCAGCAGCTGGACAGGCTCTTTAGGCGATACGCAGTATTTT. The full variable domain, in which reference TRBV5-1 and TRBJ2-3 provide the parts outside the CDR3, is KAGVTQTPRYLIKTRGQQVTLSCSPISGHRSVSWYQQTPGQGLQFLFEYFSETQRNKGNFPGRFSGRQFSNSRSEMNVSTLELGDSALYLCASSWTGSLGDTQYFGPGTRLTVL.

Of note for this clone: Mismatch with germline at one junction end may stem from a read error. The chain has TRBV7-9 and TRBJ1-3, with 7 bases fitting TRBD1. Germline V gene data show CDR1 as SEHNR and CDR2 as FQNEAQ (reference sequence). The CDR3 is 17 amino acids. For the CDR3, the DNA is TGTTCCAGCAGCTCAGACAGGGAACGGTTTTCTGGAAACACCATATATTTT. Its protein product is CSSSSDRERFSGNTIYF.

V gene TRBV9 combines with J gene TRBJ1-6; a weak D match, TRBD1 (6 bases). CDR3 length equals 14 residues. Trimming left V 4 bases short and J 9 bases short, with 14 bases between. Per the germline V gene, CDR1 is SGDLS and CDR2 is YYNGEE. In nucleotides, the CDR3 is TGTGCCAGCAGCCCGTCAGGGGTTAGTTCACCCCTCCACTTT. This codes for CASSPSGVSSPLHF.

This clone has just a few counts. V is TRBV9 and J is TRBJ2-2, with 12 bases lining up with TRBD2. Looked up from germline, CDR1 is SGDLS and CDR2 is YYNGEE. This CDR3 has 16 amino acids. Trimming removed 3 bases from V and 6 bases from J; junction bases left unmatched: 6. The CDR3 spells CASSGWSSGGAGELFF. The CDR3 coding sequence is TGTGCCAGCAGCGGATGGTCTAGCGGGGGGGCCGGGGAGCTGTTTTTT.

The chain carries TRBV4-1 and TRBJ2-7; D remains ambiguous. Trimming pared 0 bases from V and 1 base from J, leaving 13 bases between. The CDR3 runs to 16 residues. Germline assignment: CDR1 MGHRA and CDR2 YSYEKL. CDR3 in amino acids: CASSQDSRTPSYEQYF. The CDR3 DNA follows: TGCGCCAGCAGCCAAGATAGTCGAACCCCTTCCTACGAGCAGTACTTC.

The chain is built from TRBV10-3 and TRBJ2-1; 8 bases are shared with TRBD1. V dropped 4 bases and J dropped 2; count of bases not matched to a gene: 4. Germline CDR1 and CDR2: ENHRY and SYGVKD. The CDR3 sequence is 15 residues long. CDR3 protein: CAISVQGATYNEQFF. CDR3 coding DNA: TGTGCCATCAGTGTCCAGGGGGCAACCTACAATGAGCAGTTCTTC.

The J gene is TRBJ1-3, the V gene TRBV30; the D gene is possibly TRBD1 (5 bases). The CDR3 has 13 amino acids. Germline CDR1 and CDR2: GTSNPN and SVGIG (reference sequence). The CDR3 DNA reads TGTGCTGAGTCCCAGGGACTGGGAAACACCATATATTTT. Translating gives CAESQGLGNTIYF.

V gene TRBV30 combines with J gene TRBJ1-5; no definite D call. This CDR3 is built from 15 residues. The germline gives CDR1 GTSNPN, CDR2 SVGIG (reference sequence). V was clipped by 2 bases and J by 4 bases, with 15 bases between them. The CDR3 DNA is TGTGCCTGGAGTCCGACACTACGCGGGAATCAGCCCCAGCATTTT. It encodes CAWSPTLRGNQPQHF.

The chain links TRBV30 to TRBJ2-7; TRBD2 is a possible D gene (6 bases). Trimming took off 4 bases at V and 0 bases at J, with 13 bases between the two ends. The CDR3 sequence is 14 residues long. Germline CDR1 is GTSNPN and CDR2 is SVGIG (reference sequence). The CDR3, as DNA: TGTGCCTGGACCGTTAGCGGTAGCTCCTACGAGCAGTACTTC. As protein: CAWTVSGSSYEQYF.

This clone came up once. This chain connects TRBV6-5 to TRBJ1-4; no reliable D call. This CDR3 is 14 amino acids long. Germline V CDR1 and CDR2: MNHEY, SVGAGI. V was trimmed by 2 bases and J by 8 bases, leaving 12 bases between them. The CDR3 sequence: CASSYGGSEEKLFF. CDR3 DNA sequence: TGTGCCAGCAGTTACGGAGGGTCGGAAGAAAAACTGTTTTTT.

The chain couples TRBV28 to TRBJ2-5, with TRBD1 matching over 9 bases. Germline CDR1 reads MDHEN; CDR2 reads SYDVKM. The CDR3 contains 14 residues. Trimming at V came to 4 bases and at J to 3 bases, leaving 3 bases not matched to a gene. CDR3 coding DNA: TGTGCCAGCAGTTCGCGGGACAGGGAAGAGACCCAGTACTTC. Residues: CASSSRDREETQYF.

This clone has only one observation. The V and J genes are TRBV7-9 and TRBJ1-2; D is undetermined. CDR1 is SEHNR and CDR2 is FQNEAQ in the germline V gene (reference sequence). CDR3 size: 14 residues. Trimming pared 7 bases from V and 8 bases from J, leaving 20 bases between. The CDR3 reads CASTFLVEAGGYTF. CDR3 in DNA: TGTGCCAGCACCTTCCTTGTGGAGGCTGGCGGCTACACCTTC.

The rearrangement links TRBV12-2 to TRBJ2-5; the table calls TRBD1, which could not be checked here. TRBV12-2 corresponds to a pseudogene. The CDR3 runs 17 residues. CDR3 nucleotide sequence: TGTGCAAGTCGCGGGAGCCCTCAGGGGGGACGACAAGAGACCCAGTACTTC. Its protein product is CASRGSPQGGRQETQYF.

The table lists this clone with a few counts. The rearrangement links TRBV27 to TRBJ1-2; 7 bases align to TRBD1. CDR1 is MNHEY, CDR2 SMNVEV, per germline (reference sequence). Trimming removed 4 bases from V and 4 bases from J; junction bases left unmatched: 15. The CDR3 runs to 17 residues. The CDR3 DNA reads as TGTGCCAGCAGTTCCCCTCCGGACAGGCCCGACGGCTATGGCTACACCTTC. Residues: CASSSPPDRPDGYGYTF.

The chain couples TRBV6-1 to TRBJ1-2; the match to TRBD1 covers 7 bases. Germline V gives CDR1 MNHNS, CDR2 SASEGT. With V trimmed by 9 bases and J by 0 bases, 10 bases remained unmatched. The CDR3 is made up of 15 amino acids. The CDR3 region has the DNA TGTGCCAGTACGGGACAGCCCCTCACTAACTATGGCTACACCTTC. Its protein is CASTGQPLTNYGYTF.

This clone was seen only once. The chain has TRBV28 and TRBJ1-2; D is perhaps TRBD1 (5 bases). Germline CDR1 is MDHEN and CDR2 is SYDVKM. V dropped 5 bases and J dropped 8 bases, with 12 bases sitting between them. The CDR3 totals 12 residues. DNA of the CDR3: TGTGCCAGCAGTACGGGGGTGGAGGGCTACACCTTC. Protein product: CASSTGVEGYTF.

The chain employs TRBV18 and TRBJ2-6, with D perhaps TRBD1 (5 bases). This CDR3 spans 18 amino acids. Germline lookup yields CDR1 KGHSH and CDR2 LQKENI. Trimming removed 1 base from V and 0 bases from J, with 13 bases in between. CDR3 region: CASSPRAGQSSGANVLTF. CDR3 in DNA: TGTGCCAGCTCACCACGGGCAGGACAATCCTCTGGGGCCAACGTCCTGACTTTC.

The chain couples TRBV7-9 to TRBJ1-5; no firm D call. Trimming took 4 bases from V and 6 from J, leaving 13 bases between them. Germline V gives CDR1 SEHNR, CDR2 FQNEAQ (reference sequence). This CDR3 is built from 14 residues. DNA of the CDR3: TGTGCCAGCAGCTCTGATGCAGGAAGTCAGCCCCAGCATTTT. It yields the protein CASSSDAGSQPQHF.

V gene TRBV18 combines with J gene TRBJ2-7, with D possibly matching TRBD1 (6 bases). The CDR3 extends over 13 amino acids. Trimming stripped 2 bases from V and 7 bases from J, with 12 bases between. CDR1 and CDR2 (germline): KGHSH, LQKENI. CDR3 DNA: TGTGCCAGCTCACCAGGAGAAGGGGGAGAGCAGTACTTC. This encodes CASSPGEGGEQYF.

CDR3 region: CASRPRQARGESPLHF. CDR3 DNA: TGCGCCAGCAGACCCAGACAGGCTCGGGGGGAGTCACCCCTCCACTTT. V is TRBV10-1 and J is TRBJ1-6, with a weak D call TRBD1 (6 bases). The CDR3 runs to 16 residues. The V gene lost 6 bases and the J gene lost 10 bases, with 22 bases spanning the gap. CDR1 and CDR2 (germline): WNHNN, SYGVQD (reference sequence).

This chain joins TRBV19 and TRBJ1-5, with TRBD1 identical over 7 bases. The CDR3 sequence is 12 residues long. The germline V gene encodes CDR1 LNHDA and CDR2 SQIVND (reference sequence). V gave up 5 bases and J gave up 15 bases; unmatched junction bases: 10. CDR3 sequence: CASSLDRAQAHF. In DNA, the CDR3 is TGTGCCAGTAGTCTCGACAGGGCCCAGGCGCATTTT.